This TCR beta chain was captured in a study of blood T cell repertoires in COVID-19. Whole-study context: Some COVID-19 samples were acute and others convalescent; all came from the United States, Italy and Spain.

Sequenced by immunoSEQ multiplex PCR; TCRdb stores in-frame clones only, minus some. The sample carries approximately 360,000 clones, about four fifths recorded once. Donors in Cohort 3 counted as recovered after two negative PCRs, clearance, or symptom resolution. Trimming removed 3 bases from V and 7 bases from J; junction bases left unmatched: 2. The V gene's germline CDR1 is MGHRA and CDR2 YSYEKL. The CDR3 contains 13 residues. The sample taken for sequencing was PBMCs or T cells enriched from blood (not recorded which). This TCR came from a woman aged 45-65 years who had recovered from COVID-19. The chain employs TRBV4-1 and TRBJ2-1; TRBD1 matches at 8 bases. The CDR3 DNA sequence: TGCGCCAGCAGCCACCGACAGGGGAATGAGCAGTTCTTC. Residues: CASSHRQGNEQFF.